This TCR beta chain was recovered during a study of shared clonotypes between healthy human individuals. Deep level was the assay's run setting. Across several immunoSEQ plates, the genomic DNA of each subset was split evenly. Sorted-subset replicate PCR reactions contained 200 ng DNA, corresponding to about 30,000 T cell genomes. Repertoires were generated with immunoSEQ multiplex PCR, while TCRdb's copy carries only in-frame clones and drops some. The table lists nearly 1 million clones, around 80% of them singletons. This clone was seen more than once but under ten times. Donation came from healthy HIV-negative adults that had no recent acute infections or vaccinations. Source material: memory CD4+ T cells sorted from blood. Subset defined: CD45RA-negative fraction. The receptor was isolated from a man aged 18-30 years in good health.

This chain's CDR3 is CASGRGDYGYTF. CDR3 DNA sequence: TGTGCCAGTGGTAGAGGGGATTATGGCTACACCTTC. This chain links TRBV7-9 with TRBJ1-2; D possibly corresponds to TRBD1 (5 bases). Germline assignment: CDR1 SEHNR and CDR2 FQNEAQ (reference sequence). CDR3 length equals 12 residues. With 9 bases removed from V and 5 bases from J, the gap between germline ends came to 13 bases.